The 25 T cell receptor beta chains reported below all come from one sample, sequenced in a study of blood T cell repertoires in COVID-19. TCRdb's table, derived via immunoSEQ multiplex PCR, lists solely in-frame clones and lacks some. This table has some 83,000 clones, roughly nine tenths appearing once. Specimen: peripheral blood. Every receptor here comes from an older man in a cohort sampled during active COVID-19.

V usage is TRBV2 and J usage is TRBJ2-7; 10 bases are shared with TRBD1. CDR3 length: 15 residues. The J segment lost 6 bases and the V segment lost 6 bases, leaving 11 bases of the junction unmatched. Per germline, CDR1 SNHLY and CDR2 FYNNEI. CDR3 DNA sequence: TGTGCCAGCAGGTTGCTGAGACAGGGGGCCGGCGAGCAGTACGTC. Its protein product is CASRLLRQGAGEQYV.

This chain connects TRBV7-8 to TRBJ2-4; maybe TRBD1 (6 bases). The germline gives CDR1 SGHVS, CDR2 FQNEAQ. The CDR3 sequence is 15 residues long. Trimming pared 3 bases from V and 5 bases from J, leaving 14 bases between. The CDR3 DNA reads TGTGCCAGCAGCTTTACGGGACCAGGGGAAAACATTCAGTACTTC. Its translation: CASSFTGPGENIQYF.

The table lists this clone with a count of one. The rearrangement uses TRBV5-4 and TRBJ1-2; TRBD1 aligns across 10 bases. With V trimmed by 4 bases and J by 5 bases, 5 bases remained unmatched. This CDR3 region has 14 residues. Germline CDR1 reads SGHNT; CDR2 reads YYREEE (reference sequence). CDR3 in DNA: TGTGCCAGCAGCCTCGGGACAGGGGTTTATGGCTACACCTTC. Its protein product is CASSLGTGVYGYTF.

J is TRBJ1-5 and V is TRBV9; TRBD1 matches 7 bases. CDR1 and CDR2 (germline): SGDLS, YYNGEE. The V segment lost 0 bases and the J segment 2 bases; nucleotides outside the gene matches: 5. The CDR3 totals 16 residues. CDR3 in DNA: TGTGCCAGCAGCGTAGGCACAGGGGATGGCAATCAGCCCCAGCATTTT. It yields the protein CASSVGTGDGNQPQHF.

The rearrangement links TRBV13 to TRBJ2-2; D possibly corresponds to TRBD1 (5 bases). The CDR3 extends over 14 amino acids. Germline V gene data show CDR1 as PRHDT and CDR2 as FYEKMQ (reference sequence). V was cut by 2 bases and J by 1 base, with 5 bases left in between. The CDR3 DNA follows: TGTGCCAGCAGCTTAAGGGGGAACACCGGGGAGCTGTTTTTT. Its translation: CASSLRGNTGELFF.

The rearrangement joins TRBV18 to TRBJ1-1; weak D call: TRBD1 (6 bases). This CDR3 spans 13 amino acids. V lost 1 base to trimming and J lost 7 bases, with 10 bases between them. Per the germline V gene, CDR1 is KGHSH and CDR2 is LQKENI. The CDR3 reads CASSPQGEGEAFF. The CDR3 DNA sequence: TGTGCCAGCTCACCACAGGGGGAGGGTGAAGCTTTCTTT. The full variable domain, with the rest looked up from reference TRBV18 and TRBJ1-1, is NAGVMQNPRHLVRRRGQEARLRCSPMKGHSHVYWYRQLPEEGLKFMVYLQKENIIDESGMPKERFSAEFPKEGPSILRIQQVVRGDSAAYFCASSPQGEGEAFFGQGTRLTVV.

The chain employs TRBV9 and TRBJ1-2; D is possibly TRBD1 (6 bases). This CDR3 has 14 residues. V lost 0 bases, J lost 2 bases, and 8 bases lay in between. From germline, CDR1 is SGDLS and CDR2 YYNGEE. CDR3 coding DNA: TGTGCCAGCAGCGTAGGTCAGGGGAACTATGGCTACACCTTC. The encoded protein is CASSVGQGNYGYTF.

The chain combines TRBV4-1 with TRBJ2-1; 13 bases line up with TRBD2. V trimming: 0 bases; J trimming: 15 bases; junction bases outside the gene matches: 5. The CDR3 loop spans 14 amino acids. CDR1 MGHRA and CDR2 YSYEKL come from the germline V gene. CDR3: CASSQDRGTSGVFF. The CDR3 DNA is TGCGCCAGCAGCCAAGATCGCGGGACTAGCGGGGTGTTCTTC.

The V call is TRBV19, the J call TRBJ2-1; D is undetermined. CDR3 size: 15 residues. Trimming shortened V by 6 bases and J by 4 bases, and 16 bases separated the two germline ends. Germline lookup yields CDR1 LNHDA and CDR2 SQIVND (reference sequence). CDR3 bases: TGTGCCAGTAGCCGCCCTGGCCAGATATACAATGAGCAGTTCTTC. Translated, it gives CASSRPGQIYNEQFF.

The chain links TRBV15 to TRBJ2-3; TRBD1 agrees at 7 bases. CDR1 LNHNV and CDR2 YYDKDF come from the germline V gene (reference sequence). The junction had 6 bases not matched to a gene; V was cut back by 8 bases and J by 1 base. The CDR3 length is 14 residues. The CDR3 coding sequence is TGTGCCACCCAGAGACAGGGAGGCACAGATACGCAGTATTTT. It codes for CATQRQGGTDTQYF.

CDR3 sequence (DNA): TGTGCCAGCTCCCGCGTTACAGCCTACGAGCAGTACTTC. Amino acid sequence: CASSRVTAYEQYF. This chain links TRBV18 with TRBJ2-7; D unresolved. The germline CDR1 and CDR2 sequences are KGHSH and LQKENI. This CDR3 is built from 13 residues. V lost 6 bases, J lost 2 bases, and 11 bases lay in between. The full variable domain, completed using reference TRBV18 and TRBJ2-7, is NAGVMQNPRHLVRRRGQEARLRCSPMKGHSHVYWYRQLPEEGLKFMVYLQKENIIDESGMPKERFSAEFPKEGPSILRIQQVVRGDSAAYFCASSRVTAYEQYFGPGTRLTVT.

The V gene is TRBV27, the J gene TRBJ2-1, with 14 bases that match TRBD2. V trimming: 7 bases; J trimming: 7 bases; junction bases outside the gene matches: 6. The CDR3 length is 15 residues. The germline V gene encodes CDR1 MNHEY and CDR2 SMNVEV (reference sequence). The CDR3 bases are TGTGCCAGCACCCGACTAGCGGGGGGGCATAATGAGCAGTTCTTC. Protein product: CASTRLAGGHNEQFF.

The rearrangement joins TRBV10-3 to TRBJ2-1; possibly TRBD1 for D (7 bases). The V gene lost 6 bases and the J gene lost 8 bases, with 17 bases spanning the gap. CDR1 is ENHRY, CDR2 SYGVKD, per germline. The CDR3 totals 14 residues. The DNA of the CDR3 is TGTGCCATCAGAACCGGGGGCCAGGGGGATGAGCAGTTCTTC. Translation gives CAIRTGGQGDEQFF.

This CDR3 is CASSLEGGANVLTF. CDR3 DNA: TGTGCCAGCAGCTTGGAGGGGGGGGCCAACGTCCTGACTTTC. This chain connects TRBV5-4 to TRBJ2-6; a possible D gene is TRBD1 (5 bases). V lost 0 bases, J lost 4 bases, and 5 bases lay in between. CDR3 length: 14 amino acids. Germline V gene sequence: CDR1 SGHNT, CDR2 YYREEE (reference sequence).

CDR3 region: CASREGSRPEAFF. Written as DNA, the CDR3 is TGTGCCAGCAGAGAGGGAAGTCGGCCTGAAGCTTTCTTT. The genes are TRBV28 and TRBJ1-1; D gene uncertain. The V and J ends lost 6 bases and 6 bases respectively, with 14 bases between them. Germline V CDR1 and CDR2: MDHEN, SYDVKM. The CDR3 extends over 13 amino acids.

The chain couples TRBV19 to TRBJ2-5; TRBD2 is a possible D gene (5 bases). The germline V gene encodes CDR1 LNHDA and CDR2 SQIVND (reference sequence). With 0 bases removed from V and 0 bases from J, the gap between germline ends came to 14 bases. The CDR3 is 17 residues long. The CDR3 protein is CASSIDGGLPNQETQYF. The CDR3 nucleotides read TGTGCCAGTAGTATAGACGGCGGGTTGCCGAACCAAGAGACCCAGTACTTC.

The chain combines TRBV28 with TRBJ2-5; 7 bases align to TRBD1. J lost 2 bases, V lost 4 bases, and 7 bases had no gene match. Germline CDR1 and CDR2: MDHEN and SYDVKM. The CDR3 sequence is 15 residues long. The CDR3 DNA reads as TGTGCCAGCAGTTCAGGGGGACAGAGACAAGAGACCCAGTACTTC. Translated, it gives CASSSGGQRQETQYF.

This chain links TRBV19 with TRBJ1-2; maybe TRBD1 (6 bases). The CDR3 has 15 amino acids. Between the trimmed V and J ends, which lost 5 bases and 4 bases, there was a span of 17 bases. The germline gives CDR1 LNHDA, CDR2 SQIVND (reference sequence). CDR3 in amino acids: CASSDKQGTGYGYTF. The CDR3 region has the DNA TGTGCCAGTAGTGATAAACAGGGAACCGGCTATGGCTACACCTTC.

The chain links TRBV7-6 to TRBJ1-3, with a weak D call TRBD1 (5 bases). CDR3 length: 16 residues. Germline CDR1 and CDR2: SGHVS and FNYEAQ. Trimming took off 4 bases at V and 0 bases at J, with 13 bases between the two ends. Here the CDR3 DNA reads TGTGCCAGCAGCTCGACTCCTGGGGCCTCTGGAAACACCATATATTTT. Its translation: CASSSTPGASGNTIYF.

This clone appeared once. This chain joins TRBV7-2 and TRBJ1-6; perhaps TRBD1 as D (5 bases). The CDR3 totals 15 residues. CDR1 and CDR2 (germline): SGHTA, FQGNSA. V was pared by 1 base and J by 4 bases, with 8 bases between. The DNA of the CDR3 is TGTGCCAGCAGCTTAGGGTCAGGGTATAATTCACCCCTCCACTTT. Translated: CASSLGSGYNSPLHF.

V is TRBV5-1 and J is TRBJ2-7; 13 bases are shared with TRBD2. The CDR3 is 18 amino acids. Germline loops: CDR1 SGHRS, CDR2 YFSETQ. Trimming removed 4 bases from V and 5 bases from J; junction bases left unmatched: 15. CDR3 loop: CASSTFQTSGGSPNEQYF. In DNA, the CDR3 is TGCGCCAGCAGCACCTTTCAGACTAGCGGGGGGTCCCCCAACGAGCAGTACTTC.

This clone was observed once. The genes are TRBV5-1 and TRBJ1-1; a possible D gene is TRBD1 (6 bases). Germline V gene data show CDR1 as SGHRS and CDR2 as YFSETQ. V dropped 0 bases and J dropped 0 bases, with 6 bases sitting between them. This CDR3 spans 14 amino acids. The CDR3 DNA reads TGCGCCAGCAGCTTGGGGGACATGAACACTGAAGCTTTCTTT. Its protein product is CASSLGDMNTEAFF.

The rearrangement joins TRBV3-1 (or the pseudogene TRBV3-2) to TRBJ1-4, with D uncertain. The V and J ends lost 6 bases and 8 bases respectively, with 16 bases between them. This CDR3 has 14 residues. The V gene's germline CDR1 is LGHDT and CDR2 YNNKEL (reference sequence). The CDR3 bases are TGTGCCAGCAGTCGGACTAACACGGCCGAAAAACTGTTTTTT. Its protein is CASSRTNTAEKLFF.

This clone came up once. The chain recombines TRBV6-5 with TRBJ1-5; D might be TRBD1 (5 bases). The germline CDR1 and CDR2 sequences are MNHEY and SVGAGI. The CDR3 spans 15 residues. With 8 bases removed from V and 0 bases from J, the gap between germline ends came to 14 bases. The CDR3 DNA reads TGTGCCAGCGGCCTTCACAGGAATAGCAATCAGCCCCAGCATTTT. Its protein is CASGLHRNSNQPQHF.

CDR3 loop: CASSEPGRPAQPQHF. In nucleotides, the CDR3 is TGTGCCAGCAGTGAACCTGGGCGACCTGCTCAGCCCCAGCATTTT. The genes are TRBV6-1 and TRBJ1-5; D is unresolved. Per germline, CDR1 MNHNS and CDR2 SASEGT. Trimming pared 2 bases from V and 6 bases from J, leaving 14 bases between. The CDR3 has 15 amino acids.